The T cell receptor (beta chain) under discussion was sequenced for a study of PD-L1 blockade in urothelial cancer. The length of the CDR3 is 15 residues. Germline V lookup: CDR1 MNHNY, CDR2 SVGAGI (reference sequence). The ends lost 0 bases at V and 5 bases at J; junction bases unmatched: 3. Synthetic templates analogous to TCR were spiked into all PCRs individually. TCRdb's table, derived via immunoSEQ multiplex PCR, lists solely in-frame clones and lacks some. The data contain 50,000 to 60,000 clones, 86% of them singletons. The specimen comprised PBMCs, sampled around atezolizumab (anti-PD-L1) treatment. The receptor comes from a man aged 50 to 59 with urothelial cancer. This chain uses TRBV6-6 with TRBJ2-1; the match to TRBD2 covers 8 bases. CDR3 in DNA: TGTGCCAGCAGTTACTCAGGGACTAGTAACAATGAGCAGTTCTTC. It yields the protein CASSYSGTSNNEQFF.